The 19 T cell receptor beta chains below all came from one sample that was sequenced in a study of shared clonotypes between healthy human individuals (dated by TCRdb to 2018 to 2020). Libraries were prepared through the immunoSEQ multiplex PCR assay. As stored in TCRdb, this immuneACCESS dataset retains in-frame rearrangements with V and J assigned. A fraction of the clones does not appear; measured against another copy, unresolved V genes explain less than half of the discrepancy, and the remainder lacks a known reason. The sample contains roughly 330,000 clones, roughly 70% of them found a single time. Of the sample, 10% is held by the ten largest clones. The sequenced material came from memory CD4+ T cells sorted from blood. The sample's cell subset or site label is to be understood as: CD45RA-negative fraction. The receptors here all came from a man younger than 40 in good health.

On this clone: The sample carries other DNA sequences with the same CDR3. The rearrangement joins TRBV5-5 to TRBJ2-1; TRBD2 matches at 11 bases. V was pared by 3 bases and J by 8 bases, with 4 bases of the junction left unmatched. Germline values: CDR1 SGHKS, CDR2 YYEKEE (reference sequence). The CDR3 spans 14 residues. The CDR3 spells CASSSLAGGDEQFF. In DNA form, the CDR3 reads TGTGCCAGCAGCTCTCTAGCGGGAGGTGATGAGCAGTTCTTC.

This chain connects TRBV6-6 to TRBJ1-2; a weak D match, TRBD1 (5 bases). CDR1 is MNHNY, CDR2 SVGAGI, per germline (reference sequence). The CDR3 covers 13 residues. Deletions cut 5 bases from V and 7 bases from J, with 14 bases between. CDR3 residues: CASSRAGVRGYTF. CDR3 coding DNA: TGTGCCAGCAGTCGCGCGGGGGTACGTGGCTACACCTTC.

V gene TRBV18 combines with J gene TRBJ1-6; tentatively, D is TRBD1 (6 bases). Looked up from germline, CDR1 is KGHSH and CDR2 is LQKENI. V was cut by 6 bases and J by 15 bases, with 18 bases left in between. The CDR3 spans 13 residues. The DNA of the CDR3 is TGTGCCAGCTCCCGGGAAGGGGGTTTCAGCCTCCACTTT. Its translation: CASSREGGFSLHF.

In its sample, this clone was seen once. The CDR3 region has the DNA TGTGCCAGCCGATCGGTCCGGGGGAACACCGGGGAGCTGTTTTTT. This sequence encodes CASRSVRGNTGELFF. This chain connects TRBV5-6 to TRBJ2-2; D possibly corresponds to TRBD2 (5 bases). Germline CDR1 reads SGHDT; CDR2 reads YYEEEE. This CDR3 has 15 residues. Trimming took 7 bases from V and 1 from J, leaving 14 bases between them. Looking up the rest from reference TRBV5-6 and TRBJ2-2 gives the full variable domain: DAGVTQSPTHLIKTRGQQVTLRCSPKSGHDTVSWYQQALGQGPQFIFQYYEEEERQRGNFPDRFSGHQFPNYSSELNVNALLLGDSALYLCASRSVRGNTGELFFGEGSRLTVL.

The chain employs TRBV30 and TRBJ1-1; weak D call: TRBD1 (6 bases). Germline values: CDR1 GTSNPN, CDR2 SVGIG (reference sequence). The CDR3 extends over 14 amino acids. V lost 0 bases to trimming and J lost 5 bases, with 13 bases between them. The DNA of the CDR3 is TGTGCCTGGAGTGTTTGGGGGACATCTACTGAAGCTTTCTTT. It encodes CAWSVWGTSTEAFF.

The CDR3, as DNA: TGTGCCAGCAGGCTCCAGGGGGTATATTACTTC. It codes for CASRLQGVYYF. The rearrangement joins TRBV6-5 to TRBJ2-5; 7 bases match TRBD1. V was pared by 6 bases and J by 14 bases, with 9 bases of the junction left unmatched. CDR1 and CDR2 (germline): MNHEY, SVGAGI. This CDR3 region has 11 residues.

This clone has a handful of counts. This chain links TRBV4-2 with TRBJ2-7, with no clear D. Per germline, CDR1 LGHNA and CDR2 YNFKEQ. Trimming pared 5 bases from V and 5 bases from J, leaving 16 bases between. The CDR3 totals 14 residues. This chain's CDR3 is CASSGVGRAHEQYF. The CDR3 DNA reads as TGTGCCAGCAGCGGGGTGGGCCGGGCTCACGAGCAGTACTTC.

This sequence joins TRBV9 and TRBJ2-7; D is undetermined. Germline CDR1 SGDLS, CDR2 YYNGEE. The CDR3 has 13 residues. Trimming shortened V by 5 bases and J by 7 bases, and 16 bases separated the two germline ends. For the CDR3, the DNA is TGTGCCAGCAGTCAAACAACAACTCAAGAGCAGTACTTC. This translates into CASSQTTTQEQYF.

This chain uses TRBV6-1 with TRBJ2-7; D uncertain. CDR1 is MNHNS and CDR2 is SASEGT in the germline V gene. V lost 1 base to trimming and J lost 9 bases, with 10 bases between them. This CDR3 spans 12 amino acids. CDR3 sequence: CASSEGFSGQYF. The CDR3 nucleotides read TGTGCCAGCAGTGAAGGGTTTTCAGGGCAGTACTTC.

The J gene is TRBJ2-7, the V gene TRBV30; 7 bases line up with TRBD2. This CDR3 is built from 19 residues. J gave up 4 bases and V 3 bases, and 24 bases lay outside the gene matches. CDR1 is GTSNPN, CDR2 SVGIG, per germline (reference sequence). CDR3 bases: TGTGCCTGGAGCCCAAAGTGGAGCGGGTGGGGGACTACCAATTACGAGCAGTACTTC. It encodes CAWSPKWSGWGTTNYEQYF.

The chain recombines TRBV7-2 with TRBJ2-5, with D uncertain. Germline V gene data show CDR1 as SGHTA and CDR2 as FQGNSA. Trimming shortened V by 4 bases and J by 0 bases, and 6 bases separated the two germline ends. The CDR3 loop spans 13 amino acids. In DNA form, the CDR3 reads TGTGCCAGCAGCTACCGGGACCAAGAGACCCAGTACTTC. It encodes CASSYRDQETQYF.

This sequence joins TRBV5-4 and TRBJ2-2, with a weak D call TRBD2 (5 bases). V lost 2 bases and J 0 bases, leaving 14 bases between the germline ends. There are 17 residues in the CDR3. Germline loops: CDR1 SGHNT, CDR2 YYREEE (reference sequence). CDR3 residues: CASSFPGLMSNTGELFF. CDR3 DNA sequence: TGTGCCAGCAGCTTTCCTGGACTCATGTCGAACACCGGGGAGCTGTTTTTT.

The chain joins TRBV7-2 to TRBJ2-5; D call uncertain. The CDR3 loop spans 11 amino acids. The V end lost 1 base, the J end lost 11 bases, and 8 bases lay between the germline ends. From germline, CDR1 is SGHTA and CDR2 FQGNSA. The CDR3 region is CASSLEVTQYF. The CDR3 DNA follows: TGTGCCAGCAGCTTAGAGGTGACGCAGTACTTC.

The chain joins TRBV5-4 to TRBJ2-5; the match to TRBD1 covers 9 bases. This CDR3 is 15 amino acids long. Trimming at V came to 3 bases and at J to 4 bases, leaving 7 bases not matched to a gene. Germline CDR1 reads SGHNT; CDR2 reads YYREEE (reference sequence). The DNA for the CDR3 is TGTGCCAGCAGCTCAAGACAGGGGGACGCAGAGACCCAGTACTTC. Translated: CASSSRQGDAETQYF.

This chain uses TRBV6-5 with TRBJ1-5, with D tentatively TRBD1 (5 bases). This CDR3 spans 15 amino acids. Germline lookup yields CDR1 MNHEY and CDR2 SVGAGI. V dropped 6 bases and J dropped 0 bases, with 12 bases sitting between them. CDR3 DNA: TGTGCCAGCAGGCGGGGCACTGGTAGCAATCAGCCCCAGCATTTT. It translates to CASRRGTGSNQPQHF.

The chain's CDR3 is CASSWDHRNTGELFF. CDR3 in DNA: TGTGCCAGCAGCTGGGACCACCGGAACACCGGGGAGCTGTTTTTT. The chain has TRBV7-2 and TRBJ2-2; D might be TRBD1 or TRBD2, each matching 5 bases. CDR3 length: 15 amino acids. Germline-derived CDR1 and CDR2 are SGHTA and FQGNSA. V lost 4 bases to trimming and J lost 1 base, with 10 bases between them.

The rearrangement joins TRBV19 to TRBJ1-1; 9 positions match TRBD1. CDR1 is LNHDA and CDR2 is SQIVND in the germline V gene (reference sequence). Trimming took 5 bases from V and 5 from J; bases not matched to a gene: 9. The CDR3 sequence is 15 residues long. This CDR3 is CASSLSTGGRTEAFF. In DNA, the CDR3 is TGTGCCAGTAGTCTGTCGACAGGGGGACGGACTGAAGCTTTCTTT.

This clone came up many times. The chain carries TRBV29-1 and TRBJ1-2; perhaps TRBD1 as D (5 bases). CDR1 is SQVTM, CDR2 ANQGSEA, per germline. This CDR3 is 14 amino acids long. V shed 0 bases and J shed 4 bases, with 12 bases lying between them. In DNA, the CDR3 is TGCAGCGTTGAAGAGGATGAAGGGGTCTATGGCTACACCTTC. It is translated as CSVEEDEGVYGYTF.

This clone was observed a handful of times. The CDR3 sequence: CASSIQAGGQPQHF. The CDR3 region has the DNA TGTGCCAGTAGTATTCAGGCTGGGGGTCAGCCCCAGCATTTT. The chain couples TRBV19 to TRBJ1-5; tentatively, D is TRBD1 (5 bases). This CDR3 contains 14 residues. Germline V lookup: CDR1 LNHDA, CDR2 SQIVND (reference sequence). Trimming took 3 bases from V and 6 from J, leaving 12 bases between them. The full variable domain, its missing parts supplied by reference TRBV19 and TRBJ1-5, is DGGITQSPKYLFRKEGQNVTLSCEQNLNHDAMYWYRQDPGQGLRLIYYSQIVNDFQKGDIAEGYSVSREKKESFPLTVTSAQKNPTAFYLCASSIQAGGQPQHFGDGTRLSIL.